The 32 T cell receptor beta chains given below trace back to one sample, sequenced in a study of a mutant IDH1 vaccine in newly diagnosed glioma. The data were produced by immunoSEQ multiplex PCR, yet TCRdb's version contains in-frame clones alone and is incomplete. The sample includes some 34,000 clones, about 93% of them seen just once. No antigen has been assigned to these receptors. As for time point: week 47, end of study. Every single dose of the vaccine, 300 ug of mutant IDH1 20-mer peptide, came with topical imiquimod. Sample: PBMCs, taken from a glioma patient whose treatment included an IDH1 peptide vaccine. These receptors all stem from a woman between 40 and 50 years old with glioma.

This clone was recorded once. The chain couples TRBV27 to TRBJ1-2, with unresolved D. The CDR3 runs to 14 residues. Germline V gives CDR1 MNHEY, CDR2 SMNVEV (reference sequence). The V and J ends lost 3 bases and 5 bases respectively, with 13 bases between them. The CDR3 protein is CASSLKGMEYGYTF. The CDR3 DNA sequence: TGTGCCAGCAGTTTGAAGGGAATGGAGTATGGCTACACCTTC.

The genes are TRBV2 and TRBJ2-7; TRBD2 matches 7 bases. The CDR3 covers 13 residues. The germline V gene has CDR1 SNHLY and CDR2 FYNNEI. V gave up 10 bases and J gave up 6 bases; unmatched junction bases: 12. CDR3 bases: TGTGCCATCTTGGGACTACTGGGGGGCGAGCAGTACTTC. This gives the protein CAILGLLGGEQYF.

The chain uses TRBV18 and TRBJ1-5, with D unresolved. There are 13 residues in the CDR3. V was shortened by 5 bases and J by 0 bases, with 5 bases between the two germline ends. Germline lookup yields CDR1 KGHSH and CDR2 LQKENI. The DNA of the CDR3 is TGTGCCAGCTCAGATGATAGCAATCAGCCCCAGCATTTT. Translation gives CASSDDSNQPQHF.

The chain has TRBV9 and TRBJ1-1; D call uncertain. The ends were cut back, 4 bases at V and 6 bases at J, with 13 bases in the middle. This CDR3 has 13 residues. From germline, CDR1 is SGDLS and CDR2 YYNGEE. The CDR3 protein is CASSSVASAEAFF. As DNA, the CDR3 is TGTGCCAGCAGCTCAGTAGCGTCGGCTGAAGCTTTCTTT.

V is TRBV7-2 and J is TRBJ1-2; D unclear. This CDR3 has 15 amino acids. Deletions cut 1 base from V and 0 bases from J, with 9 bases between. Germline V gene sequence: CDR1 SGHTA, CDR2 FQGNSA. The CDR3 region is CASSLGAGANYGYTF. In DNA, the CDR3 is TGTGCCAGCAGCTTAGGGGCGGGAGCTAACTATGGCTACACCTTC.

The chain recombines TRBV29-1 with TRBJ2-7; no clear D gene. There are 12 residues in the CDR3. CDR1 and CDR2 (germline): SQVTM, ANQGSEA. V was trimmed by 4 bases and J by 2 bases, leaving 9 bases between them. CDR3 nucleotide sequence: TGCAGCGTTGCTGAGTATCCCTACGAGCAGTACTTC. Encoded protein: CSVAEYPYEQYF.

The genes are TRBV15 and TRBJ2-1; D perhaps matches TRBD1 (7 bases). The CDR3 contains 15 residues. Germline V gene sequence: CDR1 LNHNV, CDR2 YYDKDF (reference sequence). V was cut by 4 bases and J by 9 bases, with 19 bases left in between. In nucleotides, the CDR3 is TGTGCCACCAGCACCCGGACAGGCAAGGGGGGTGAGCAGTTCTTC. Translation gives CATSTRTGKGGEQFF.

The chain joins TRBV14 to TRBJ2-3, with D unclear. The V end was cut by 4 bases, the J end by 6 bases, with 11 bases between. The CDR3 has 13 residues. CDR1 is SGHDN, CDR2 FVKESK, per germline. CDR3 amino acids: CASSLGRPDTQYF. For the CDR3, the DNA is TGTGCCAGCAGCCTCGGGCGACCGGATACGCAGTATTTT.

This chain links TRBV5-1 with TRBJ2-1, with TRBD1 identical over 8 bases. The CDR3 loop spans 14 amino acids. Per germline, CDR1 SGHRS and CDR2 YFSETQ. Germline trimming cut 0 bases from V and 5 bases from J; bases unmatched to any gene: 1. The CDR3 is CASSLGTGNNEQFF. CDR3 sequence (DNA): TGCGCCAGCAGCTTGGGGACAGGGAACAATGAGCAGTTCTTC. The complete variable domain, with remaining parts taken from reference TRBV5-1 and TRBJ2-1, reads KAGVTQTPRYLIKTRGQQVTLSCSPISGHRSVSWYQQTPGQGLQFLFEYFSETQRNKGNFPGRFSGRQFSNSRSEMNVSTLELGDSALYLCASSLGTGNNEQFFGPGTRLTVL.

This chain connects TRBV27 to TRBJ1-2, with unresolved D. The V end lost 8 bases, the J end lost 4 bases, and 11 bases lay between the germline ends. The length of the CDR3 is 12 residues. Germline V gives CDR1 MNHEY, CDR2 SMNVEV (reference sequence). CDR3 in DNA: TGTGCCAGCTTTCGGGAGCCCTATGGCTACACCTTC. It encodes CASFREPYGYTF.

V usage is TRBV9 and J usage is TRBJ2-7; 11 nucleotides align to TRBD2. After removal of 2 bases from V and 4 bases from J, the junction contained 5 bases not matched to a gene. The CDR3 extends over 15 amino acids. Germline V gene sequence: CDR1 SGDLS, CDR2 YYNGEE. The CDR3 DNA reads as TGTGCCAGCAGCGTGGGGACTAGCGGTCCTTACGAGCAGTACTTC. It is translated as CASSVGTSGPYEQYF.

The chain carries TRBV19 and TRBJ1-2, with 8 bases identical to TRBD1. Germline values: CDR1 LNHDA, CDR2 SQIVND (reference sequence). The CDR3 is made up of 13 amino acids. V shed 3 bases, J shed 6 bases, and the junction held 3 bases outside the gene matches. As DNA, the CDR3 is TGTGCCAGTAGTATTGACAGGGGAGATGGCTACACCTTC. Translation: CASSIDRGDGYTF.

J is TRBJ2-7 and V is TRBV7-2, with 9 nucleotides matching TRBD1. After removal of 3 bases from V and 3 bases from J, the junction contained 6 bases not matched to a gene. The V gene's germline CDR1 is SGHTA and CDR2 FQGNSA. CDR3 length equals 15 residues. Written as DNA, the CDR3 is TGTGCCAGCAGCTTGCGGGGACAGGGATTCTACGAGCAGTACTTC. Translation gives CASSLRGQGFYEQYF.

V is TRBV19 and J is TRBJ1-4; D not resolved. The CDR3 length is 16 residues. Trimming pared 3 bases from V and 2 bases from J, leaving 13 bases between. From germline, CDR1 is LNHDA and CDR2 SQIVND (reference sequence). CDR3 coding DNA: TGTGCCAGTAGTATGGCTGGGCGAGTCACTAATGAAAAACTGTTTTTT. Its protein product is CASSMAGRVTNEKLFF.

This chain uses TRBV2 with TRBJ2-7; 9 bases map to TRBD2. CDR1 and CDR2 (germline): SNHLY, FYNNEI. CDR3 length: 14 amino acids. V shed 6 bases, J shed 5 bases, and the junction held 8 bases outside the gene matches. As DNA, the CDR3 is TGTGCCAGCAGGCGATCGGGACTAGCCCACGAGCAGTACTTC. Translating it yields CASRRSGLAHEQYF. Based on the CDR3 plus reference TRBV2 and TRBJ2-7, the full variable domain is EPEVTQTPSHQVTQMGQEVILRCVPISNHLYFYWYRQILGQKVEFLVSFYNNEISEKSEIFDDQFSVERPDGSNFTLKIRSTKLEDSAMYFCASRRSGLAHEQYFGPGTRLTVT.

The gene calls are TRBV18 and TRBJ2-5; D not resolved. Germline V gives CDR1 KGHSH, CDR2 LQKENI. V dropped 2 bases and J dropped 2 bases, with 9 bases sitting between them. The CDR3 has 14 residues. The CDR3 DNA follows: TGTGCCAGCTCACCAGACACACTACAAGAGACCCAGTACTTC. It encodes CASSPDTLQETQYF.

The V gene is TRBV7-6, the J gene TRBJ2-5, with TRBD1 matching 9 bases. Germline CDR1 and CDR2: SGHVS and FNYEAQ. With 2 bases clipped from V and 2 bases from J, the junction kept 6 bases outside the gene matches. This CDR3 has 16 residues. The CDR3: CASSLPDRGTQETQYF. The CDR3 DNA reads as TGTGCCAGCAGCTTACCAGACAGGGGGACACAAGAGACCCAGTACTTC.

This chain links TRBV5-1 with TRBJ2-3, with D perhaps being TRBD1 or TRBD2 (6 bases each). V lost 5 bases and J lost 3, with 16 bases in between. The CDR3 is 15 amino acids. The germline CDR1 and CDR2 sequences are SGHRS and YFSETQ. The chain's CDR3 is CASREGGRRTDTQYF. The CDR3 DNA is TGCGCCAGCAGAGAGGGGGGACGGCGAACAGATACGCAGTATTTT.

This chain connects TRBV11-2 to TRBJ2-5; a weak D match, TRBD2 (5 bases). CDR3 length equals 17 residues. Germline lookup yields CDR1 SGHAT and CDR2 FQNNGV. The V end was cut by 0 bases, the J end by 2 bases, with 16 bases between. The CDR3: CASSLDAGPSLQETQYF. The DNA of the CDR3 is TGTGCCAGCAGCTTAGATGCCGGGCCTAGCCTACAAGAGACCCAGTACTTC.

The chain employs TRBV10-3 and TRBJ1-1; 9 nucleotides align to TRBD1. CDR1 ENHRY and CDR2 SYGVKD come from the germline V gene. There are 14 residues in the CDR3. Trimming removed 6 bases from V and 6 bases from J; junction bases left unmatched: 8. This CDR3 reads CAIREGQGSAEAFF. CDR3 bases: TGTGCCATCAGGGAGGGACAGGGAAGCGCTGAAGCTTTCTTT.

This clone occurred once. V is TRBV19 and J is TRBJ1-5, with 9 bases lining up with TRBD1. Germline V lookup: CDR1 LNHDA, CDR2 SQIVND (reference sequence). With 3 bases clipped from V and 5 bases from J, the junction kept 5 bases outside the gene matches. This CDR3 spans 15 amino acids. The CDR3 region is CASSMGQGYYQPQHF. CDR3 in DNA: TGTGCCAGTAGTATGGGACAGGGCTACTATCAGCCCCAGCATTTT. Complete variable domain (other parts from reference TRBV19 and TRBJ1-5): DGGITQSPKYLFRKEGQNVTLSCEQNLNHDAMYWYRQDPGQGLRLIYYSQIVNDFQKGDIAEGYSVSREKKESFPLTVTSAQKNPTAFYLCASSMGQGYYQPQHFGDGTRLSIL.

J is TRBJ1-2 and V is TRBV28; possible D gene TRBD1, 5 bases. Germline V gene data show CDR1 as MDHEN and CDR2 as SYDVKM. The CDR3 runs 15 residues. V lost 4 bases and J lost 5, with 17 bases in between. In DNA form, the CDR3 reads TGTGCCAGCAGTTCCCCTGGGGGGAACCAGTATGGCTACACCTTC. Translation gives CASSSPGGNQYGYTF.

The chain uses TRBV9 and TRBJ2-2; D not certain. Trimming cost V 4 bases and J 4 bases, with 5 bases left between them. Per germline, CDR1 SGDLS and CDR2 YYNGEE. This CDR3 has 12 amino acids. CDR3 nucleotide sequence: TGTGCCAGCAGCCGAGCCACCGGGGAGCTGTTTTTT. Residues: CASSRATGELFF.

The chain is built from TRBV18 and TRBJ1-1; D perhaps matches TRBD1 (5 bases). The CDR3 length is 18 residues. Trimming stripped 4 bases from V and 1 base from J, with 22 bases between. Germline V CDR1 and CDR2: KGHSH, LQKENI. The CDR3: CASSHPSALGVSNTEAFF. Here the CDR3 DNA reads TGTGCCAGCTCACATCCGTCCGCACTAGGGGTCTCGAACACTGAAGCTTTCTTT. The complete variable domain, with remaining parts taken from reference TRBV18 and TRBJ1-1, reads NAGVMQNPRHLVRRRGQEARLRCSPMKGHSHVYWYRQLPEEGLKFMVYLQKENIIDESGMPKERFSAEFPKEGPSILRIQQVVRGDSAAYFCASSHPSALGVSNTEAFFGQGTRLTVV.

The chain joins TRBV13 to TRBJ2-7; D may be TRBD2 (6 bases). Trimming pared 5 bases from V and 7 bases from J, leaving 21 bases between. The CDR3 runs 15 residues. Germline CDR1 and CDR2: PRHDT and FYEKMQ (reference sequence). This CDR3 reads CASSPSPRPEGEQYF. The CDR3 DNA follows: TGTGCCAGCAGCCCCTCGCCGAGGCCGGAGGGGGAGCAGTACTTC.

The chain employs TRBV4-1 and TRBJ1-5; D gene unclear. V was shortened by 2 bases and J by 0 bases, with 5 bases between the two germline ends. Per germline, CDR1 MGHRA and CDR2 YSYEKL. The CDR3 covers 14 residues. CDR3 DNA sequence: TGCGCCAGCAGCCAACACTATAGCAATCAGCCCCAGCATTTT. Its translation: CASSQHYSNQPQHF.

The chain uses TRBV7-6 and TRBJ2-7; D not resolved. The germline gives CDR1 SGHVS, CDR2 FNYEAQ. CDR3 length: 13 residues. V lost 1 base and J 7 bases, leaving 11 bases between the germline ends. The CDR3 DNA follows: TGTGCCAGCAGCTTAGAGGAGAGCTTGGAGCAGTACTTC. This codes for CASSLEESLEQYF.

The rearrangement links TRBV6-1 to TRBJ2-7; D is ambiguous. V was pared by 8 bases and J by 5 bases, with 13 bases between. The length of the CDR3 is 12 residues. The germline V gene has CDR1 MNHNS and CDR2 SASEGT. As DNA, the CDR3 is TGTGCCAGCTCACGACCGGGCAACGAGCAGTACTTC. Amino acid sequence: CASSRPGNEQYF.

V and J are TRBV30 and TRBJ2-2, with TRBD2 as a possible D gene (6 bases). V lost 0 bases, J lost 0 bases, and 8 bases lay in between. This CDR3 region has 15 residues. Looked up from germline, CDR1 is GTSNPN and CDR2 is SVGIG (reference sequence). The CDR3 sequence: CAWSVRGTNTGELFF. CDR3 DNA: TGTGCCTGGAGTGTGCGGGGCACGAACACCGGGGAGCTGTTTTTT.

The CDR3 loop is CASSFRDRGDTGELFF. In DNA form, the CDR3 reads TGTGCCAGCAGCTTCCGGGACAGGGGAGACACCGGGGAGCTGTTTTTT. The chain recombines TRBV21-1 with TRBJ2-2; the table assigns TRBD1, which was not confirmed against the DNA. TRBV21-1 constitutes a pseudogene. The CDR3 is made up of 16 amino acids.

V gene TRBV7-2 combines with J gene TRBJ2-3, with TRBD2 as a possible D gene (6 bases). Germline CDR1 reads SGHTA; CDR2 reads FQGNSA. Trimming pared 5 bases from V and 3 bases from J, leaving 15 bases between. CDR3 length: 15 amino acids. Here the CDR3 DNA reads TGTGCCAGCAGCCTGGTGGGGACTCCTACAGATACGCAGTATTTT. Encoded protein: CASSLVGTPTDTQYF.

This chain uses TRBV5-1 with TRBJ2-7, with 12 positions matching TRBD2. The CDR3 is made up of 16 amino acids. V lost 0 bases to trimming and J lost 5 bases; unmatched junction nucleotides: 6. Germline values: CDR1 SGHRS, CDR2 YFSETQ. CDR3 sequence reads: CASSLGSSGGVNEQYF. CDR3 coding DNA: TGCGCCAGCAGCTTGGGGTCTAGCGGGGGGGTCAACGAGCAGTACTTC.